One sample yielded the 3 T cell receptor beta chains listed below, sequenced in a study of regulatory T cells in long-lasting Graves disease. Both iRepertoire HTBI primers and Arm-PCR of CDR3 regions were used to build the TCR beta libraries. Via MiXCR, TCRdb re-called the multiplex PCR reads, giving one row per CDR3 protein. Of around 450,000 distinct CDR3 sequences in the sample, roughly 15% were seen once. Documented time point: newly diagnosed GD, antithyroid drugs for less than 3 months. The TCR library was made from RNA extracted from PBMCs. This sample was shared with a second study, whose subject was T cells in Graves' hyperthyroidism and ophthalmopathy.

This sample comprised peripheral blood mononuclear cells (PBMCs), obtained at new diagnosis, from a patient treated with antithyroid drugs. The receptor set was obtained from a man between 35 and 55 years old with Graves disease.

The chain has TRBV29-1 and TRBJ1-2; D is unclear. Germline V gives CDR1 SQVTM, CDR2 ANQGSEA. The CDR3 has 11 residues. Trimming took 3 bases from V and 7 from J, leaving 9 bases between them. CDR3 sequence: CSVDPSFGYTF. CDR3 DNA sequence: TGCAGCGTTGATCCTTCCTTTGGCTACACCTTC.

The table lists this clonotype with many counts. This chain joins TRBV28 and TRBJ2-1; 9 bases match TRBD1. Germline assignment: CDR1 MDHEN and CDR2 SYDVKM. The CDR3 has 16 amino acids. V gave up 5 bases and J gave up 2 bases; unmatched junction bases: 7. This CDR3 reads CASSPGTGRAYNEQFF. In DNA, the CDR3 is TGTGCCAGCAGTCCAGGGACAGGGAGGGCCTACAATGAGCAGTTCTTC.

This clonotype appeared many times. The J gene is TRBJ2-7, the V gene TRBV3-1; the D is unclear. The V end lost 1 base, the J end lost 4 bases, and 5 bases lay between the germline ends. The germline V gene has CDR1 LGHDT and CDR2 YNNKEL (reference sequence). This CDR3 has 12 residues. The CDR3 region has the DNA TGTGCCAGCAGCCAAGTCGGGTACGAGCAGTACTTC. Protein: CASSQVGYEQYF.